The next 18 T cell receptor beta chains were all read from a single sample in a study of blood T cell repertoires in COVID-19. Assay used: immunoSEQ multiplex PCR; TCRdb lists only in-frame clones, some missing. The table lists just over 90,000 clones, roughly nine tenths of them singletons. The sequenced sample consisted of peripheral blood. Receptor source: a human donor with active COVID-19. The donor label of this sample is uncertain.

CDR3 DNA: TGTGCAAGTCGCTTATCCGGACAGGGGGAGAATGAGCAGTTCTTC. This codes for CASRLSGQGENEQFF. This rearrangement joins TRBV12-2 to TRBJ2-1; TRBD1 was called by the table and not checked on the DNA. TRBV12-2 is termed a pseudogene. The CDR3 is 15 residues long.

J is TRBJ1-2 and V is TRBV6-4, with a weak D call TRBD1 (5 bases). Germline-derived CDR1 and CDR2 are MRHNA and SNTAGT. The CDR3 has 15 amino acids. V was clipped by 2 bases and J by 6 bases, with 16 bases between them. CDR3 region: CASSDTPQGIDGYTF. CDR3 sequence (DNA): TGTGCCAGCAGTGACACACCGCAGGGTATTGATGGCTACACCTTC.

This rearrangement joins TRBV6-6 to TRBJ1-6; 7 nucleotides agree with TRBD1. Germline V gives CDR1 MNHNY, CDR2 SVGAGI (reference sequence). This CDR3 has 15 amino acids. Trimming at V came to 6 bases and at J to 8 bases, leaving 10 bases not matched to a gene. This chain's CDR3 is CASSRLTGSDSPLHF. The CDR3 bases are TGTGCCAGCAGCCGCCTGACAGGGTCGGATTCACCCCTCCACTTT.

This chain uses TRBV12-3 or TRBV12-4 with TRBJ1-2, with D tentatively TRBD1 (6 bases). The CDR3 has 13 residues. V dropped 6 bases and J dropped 4 bases, with 12 bases sitting between them. The CDR3, as DNA: TGTGCCAGCAGAATGACAGGTCCCTATGGCTACACCTTC. This encodes CASRMTGPYGYTF.

The chain recombines TRBV2 with TRBJ1-5, with a tentative D call TRBD1 (6 bases). CDR1 and CDR2 from the germline V gene are SNHLY and FYNNEI. The germline V and J ends were trimmed by 3 bases and 2 bases, with 11 bases remaining between them. CDR3 length equals 15 residues. The CDR3 DNA reads as TGTGCCAGCAGTGAGGACAGCCTCCGCAATCAGCCCCAGCATTTT. Translation: CASSEDSLRNQPQHF.

The chain uses TRBV5-1 and TRBJ1-6; the match to TRBD1 covers 8 bases. V shed 4 bases and J 9 bases; nucleotides not matched to a gene: 6. Per the germline V gene, CDR1 is SGHRS and CDR2 is YFSETQ. The CDR3 consists of 14 residues. The CDR3 loop reads CASSGDRGGSPLHF. In DNA, the CDR3 is TGCGCCAGCAGCGGAGACAGGGGAGGTTCACCCCTCCACTTT.

The rearrangement links TRBV14 to TRBJ2-2; D may be TRBD1 (6 bases). The CDR3 consists of 18 residues. Germline V lookup: CDR1 SGHDN, CDR2 FVKESK. Trimming removed 3 bases from V and 1 base from J, with 18 bases in between. In nucleotides, the CDR3 is TGTGCCAGCAGCCACGTAACCCAGGGGAACCAGAACACCGGGGAGCTGTTTTTT. This translates into CASSHVTQGNQNTGELFF.

This clone was detected only once. This chain links TRBV7-2 with TRBJ2-5; tentative D call: TRBD2 (6 bases). V gave up 4 bases and J gave up 2 bases, with 14 bases separating them. Germline values: CDR1 SGHTA, CDR2 FQGNSA. There are 15 residues in the CDR3. The CDR3 reads CASSSEGLIQETQYF. CDR3 coding DNA: TGTGCCAGCAGCTCTGAAGGACTAATACAAGAGACCCAGTACTTC.

This chain uses TRBV2 with TRBJ2-1, with 10 bases lining up with TRBD1. The CDR3 is 15 residues long. CDR1 and CDR2 (germline): SNHLY, FYNNEI. Trimming cost V 4 bases and J 8 bases; bases outside gene matches: 8. For the CDR3, the DNA is TGTGCCAGCAGTGTGAGGACAGGGGGAGTACATGAGCAGTTCTTC. Residues: CASSVRTGGVHEQFF.

This chain joins TRBV25-1 and TRBJ1-2; 8 bases align to TRBD1. Germline CDR1 MGHDK, CDR2 SYGVNS. The CDR3 totals 14 residues. J was trimmed by 5 bases and V by 3 bases; bases with no gene match: 5. CDR3 region: CASSDITGGYGYTF. The CDR3 bases are TGTGCCAGCAGTGACATAACAGGGGGTTATGGCTACACCTTC.

The CDR3 sequence: CASSSGGPGELFF. The CDR3 DNA reads TGTGCCAGCAGTTCGGGGGGCCCCGGGGAGCTGTTTTTT. This chain connects TRBV28 to TRBJ2-2, with D tentatively TRBD2 (7 bases). From germline, CDR1 is MDHEN and CDR2 SYDVKM. The CDR3 has 13 amino acids. V was pared by 4 bases and J by 6 bases, with 9 bases between.

This clone showed up just once. The chain employs TRBV7-9 and TRBJ1-2; 8 bases align to TRBD1. V shed 1 base, J shed 3 bases, and the junction held 7 bases outside the gene matches. The V gene's germline CDR1 is SEHNR and CDR2 FQNEAQ (reference sequence). This CDR3 spans 16 amino acids. The CDR3 here is CASSLEGGQAYYGYTF. In DNA form, the CDR3 reads TGTGCCAGCAGCTTAGAAGGGGGACAGGCATACTATGGCTACACCTTC.

The V gene is TRBV4-3, the J gene TRBJ2-3; 9 bases agree with TRBD2. In germline, CDR1 is LGHNA, CDR2 YSLEER. This CDR3 region has 16 residues. V shed 4 bases and J 1 base; nucleotides not matched to a gene: 6. CDR3 in amino acids: CASSLGVAGGTDTQYF. CDR3 nucleotide sequence: TGCGCCAGCAGCCTCGGGGTAGCGGGGGGCACAGATACGCAGTATTTT.

Written as DNA, the CDR3 is TGCGCCAGCAGCCAACTGAAAGGGGATAATTCACCCCTCCACTTT. This encodes CASSQLKGDNSPLHF. This chain links TRBV4-1 with TRBJ1-6; TRBD1 is a possible D gene (5 bases). The CDR3 extends over 15 amino acids. Germline V CDR1 and CDR2: MGHRA, YSYEKL. Deletions cut 2 bases from V and 5 bases from J, with 10 bases between.

This sequence joins TRBV10-3 and TRBJ1-1; weak D call: TRBD1 (5 bases). Germline V gives CDR1 ENHRY, CDR2 SYGVKD. There are 13 residues in the CDR3. V lost 3 bases and J 10 bases, leaving 15 bases between the germline ends. For the CDR3, the DNA is TGTGCCATCAGTGATTACCAGGGTCTCGGAGCTTTCTTT. It translates to CAISDYQGLGAFF.

The gene calls are TRBV6-5 and TRBJ2-7, with 9 bases lining up with TRBD2. CDR3 size: 16 residues. The germline V gene has CDR1 MNHEY and CDR2 SVGAGI. The V and J ends lost 2 bases and 6 bases, in that order; junction bases with no gene match: 11. The CDR3: CASSYGGGAGSREQYF. CDR3 coding DNA: TGTGCCAGCAGTTACGGCGGGGGGGCCGGTAGCCGCGAGCAGTACTTC.

In this sample, this clone is medium-sized (0.01 to 0.1%). CDR3 region: CASSYSLSGANVLTF. The DNA of the CDR3 is TGTGCCAGCAGTTACTCTCTCTCTGGGGCCAACGTCCTGACTTTC. The chain recombines TRBV6-2 or TRBV6-3 with TRBJ2-6; D call uncertain. The CDR3 length is 15 residues. Germline CDR1 reads MNHEY; CDR2 reads SVGEGT. Trimming left V 0 bases short and J 0 bases short, with 3 bases between.

The gene calls are TRBV5-1 and TRBJ1-6, with 8 bases matching TRBD1. The CDR3 consists of 15 residues. The V and J ends lost 4 bases and 8 bases, in that order; junction bases with no gene match: 8. CDR1 and CDR2 from the germline V gene are SGHRS and YFSETQ. The CDR3 spells CASSSDRGLDSPLHF. The CDR3 bases are TGCGCCAGCAGCAGTGACAGGGGCCTGGATTCACCCCTCCACTTT.